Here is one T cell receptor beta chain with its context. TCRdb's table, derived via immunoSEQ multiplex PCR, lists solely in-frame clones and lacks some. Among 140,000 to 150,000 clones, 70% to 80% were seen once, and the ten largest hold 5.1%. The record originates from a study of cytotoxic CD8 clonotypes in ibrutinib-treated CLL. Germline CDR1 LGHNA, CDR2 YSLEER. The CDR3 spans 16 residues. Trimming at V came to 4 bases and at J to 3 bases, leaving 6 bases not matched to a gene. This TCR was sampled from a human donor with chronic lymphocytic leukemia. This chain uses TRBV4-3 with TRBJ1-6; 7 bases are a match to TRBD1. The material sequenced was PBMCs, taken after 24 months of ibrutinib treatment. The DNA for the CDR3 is TGCGCCAGCAGCCCCGACAGGGCCAGCTATAATTCACCCCTCCACTTT. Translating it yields CASSPDRASYNSPLHF.